The 15 T cell receptor beta chains below were found in one sample sequenced in a study of T cell changes during pregnancy in multiple sclerosis. Sequencing was performed with immunoSEQ multiplex PCR; in TCRdb, only in-frame clones are kept and a portion is missing. This table has tens of thousands of clones, about nine tenths appearing once. Sequencing was performed on peripheral blood, taken in the second trimester of pregnancy. The receptor set was obtained from a female donor with multiple sclerosis, enrolled in a pregnancy study.

The chain links TRBV30 to TRBJ1-6; 8 bases are a match to TRBD1. The germline V gene encodes CDR1 GTSNPN and CDR2 SVGIG (reference sequence). With 4 bases clipped from V and 10 bases from J, the junction kept 6 bases outside the gene matches. This CDR3 region has 13 residues. The DNA of the CDR3 is TGTGCCTGGATAAAGGGACAGGACTCACCCCTCCACTTT. Its protein is CAWIKGQDSPLHF.

The V and J genes are TRBV7-9 and TRBJ1-6, with D maybe TRBD1 (6 bases). This CDR3 comprises 13 residues. Germline CDR1 reads SEHNR; CDR2 reads FQNEAQ (reference sequence). V shed 6 bases and J shed 11 bases, with 14 bases lying between them. CDR3 in DNA: TGTGCCAGCAGTCATACAGGGTCGGCACCCCTCCACTTT. As protein: CASSHTGSAPLHF.

V gene TRBV13 combines with J gene TRBJ1-1; D is uncertain. V was shortened by 4 bases and J by 7 bases, with 19 bases between the two germline ends. This CDR3 is built from 15 residues. Germline lookup yields CDR1 PRHDT and CDR2 FYEKMQ (reference sequence). CDR3 sequence reads: CASSSHQSLGVEAFF. The CDR3 DNA sequence: TGTGCCAGCAGCTCGCATCAAAGTCTGGGAGTTGAAGCTTTCTTT.

This chain uses TRBV30 with TRBJ1-1; TRBD1 is a possible D gene (5 bases). CDR3 length: 13 residues. V lost 4 bases and J lost 7, with 16 bases in between. CDR1 is GTSNPN and CDR2 is SVGIG in the germline V gene (reference sequence). The CDR3 protein is CAWNRRQYYEAFF. CDR3 in DNA: TGTGCCTGGAACAGAAGACAGTACTATGAAGCTTTCTTT.

The V and J genes are TRBV28 and TRBJ2-7, with D possibly being TRBD1 (6 bases). The CDR3 has 15 residues. Deletions cut 4 bases from V and 9 bases from J, with 22 bases between. In germline, CDR1 is MDHEN, CDR2 SYDVKM. The CDR3 spells CASSSSGTPVPRQYF. The CDR3, as DNA: TGTGCCAGCAGTTCGTCCGGGACACCGGTTCCAAGGCAGTACTTC.

The CDR3, as DNA: TGTGCCAGCAGCTTAGGACAGCAGATTGGCTACACCTTC. Encoded protein: CASSLGQQIGYTF. The chain carries TRBV7-9 and TRBJ1-2; TRBD1 is a possible D gene (5 bases). V gave up 1 base and J gave up 7 bases, with 10 bases separating them. Germline values: CDR1 SEHNR, CDR2 FQNEAQ (reference sequence). The CDR3 is 13 residues long.

A few counts support this clone. The CDR3 DNA follows: TGTGCCAGCAGCTCGGCCCGCAGGGGACAGCCCCAGCATTTT. Its translation is CASSSARRGQPQHF. The gene calls are TRBV7-8 and TRBJ1-5, with D perhaps TRBD1 (6 bases). V lost 4 bases and J lost 7, with 14 bases in between. Germline-derived CDR1 and CDR2 are SGHVS and FQNEAQ. The CDR3 is 14 residues long. The full variable domain, completed using reference TRBV7-8 and TRBJ1-5, is GAGVSQSPRYKVAKRGQDVALRCDPISGHVSLFWYQQALGQGPEFLTYFQNEAQLDKSGLPSDRFFAERPEGSVSTLKIQRTQQEDSAVYLCASSSARRGQPQHFGDGTRLSIL.

The J gene is TRBJ1-4, the V gene TRBV29-1; 7 bases are a match to TRBD1. From germline, CDR1 is SQVTM and CDR2 ANQGSEA. This CDR3 is 14 amino acids long. Germline trimming cut 0 bases from V and 8 bases from J; bases unmatched to any gene: 6. The DNA for the CDR3 is TGCAGCGTTGAAGACGGGACAGAGCACGAAAAACTGTTTTTT. The encoded protein is CSVEDGTEHEKLFF.

J is TRBJ1-1 and V is TRBV7-8, with 10 bases fitting TRBD1. V shed 2 bases, J shed 3 bases, and the junction held 9 bases outside the gene matches. Germline-derived CDR1 and CDR2 are SGHVS and FQNEAQ. CDR3 length: 17 residues. In DNA, the CDR3 is TGTGCCAGCAGCTTAACCGGGACAGGGGTCCCTCACACTGAAGCTTTCTTT. This translates into CASSLTGTGVPHTEAFF. The full variable domain, rest sourced from reference TRBV7-8 and TRBJ1-1, is GAGVSQSPRYKVAKRGQDVALRCDPISGHVSLFWYQQALGQGPEFLTYFQNEAQLDKSGLPSDRFFAERPEGSVSTLKIQRTQQEDSAVYLCASSLTGTGVPHTEAFFGQGTRLTVV.

As DNA, the CDR3 is TGTGCCAGCAGCCCAAGAGGGGCGGGGGTGGCGGTGGAACTGTTTTTT. It translates to CASSPRGAGVAVELFF. This rearrangement joins TRBV28 to TRBJ1-4, with D tentatively TRBD1 (5 bases). Germline lookup yields CDR1 MDHEN and CDR2 SYDVKM. The CDR3 has 16 residues. Between the trimmed V and J ends, which lost 6 bases and 12 bases, there was a span of 26 bases.

The CDR3 protein is CASSLQVGQETQYF. The DNA of the CDR3 is TGCGCCAGCAGCTTACAGGTCGGACAAGAGACCCAGTACTTC. The chain is built from TRBV5-1 and TRBJ2-5; maybe TRBD1 (5 bases). The CDR3 runs to 14 residues. The germline gives CDR1 SGHRS, CDR2 YFSETQ. V lost 2 bases and J 2 bases, leaving 10 bases between the germline ends.

The rearrangement joins TRBV5-1 to TRBJ2-3; maybe TRBD2 (5 bases). Trimming took off 0 bases at V and 6 bases at J, with 14 bases between the two ends. The CDR3 has 15 amino acids. Germline V lookup: CDR1 SGHRS, CDR2 YFSETQ. CDR3 region: CASSLGTRGRDTQYF. CDR3 nucleotide sequence: TGCGCCAGCAGCTTGGGGACCCGGGGAAGGGATACGCAGTATTTT.

The chain is built from TRBV11-2 and TRBJ1-3; 7 nucleotides align to TRBD1. The CDR3 has 14 residues. V trimming: 2 bases; J trimming: 4 bases; junction bases outside the gene matches: 2. Germline CDR1 SGHAT, CDR2 FQNNGV. CDR3 nucleotide sequence: TGTGCCAGCAGCTTAACAGGGGTCGGAAACACCATATATTTT. Residues: CASSLTGVGNTIYF.

The chain employs TRBV15 and TRBJ2-1; TRBD1 aligns across 7 bases. J lost 1 base, V lost 1 base, and 4 bases had no gene match. The CDR3 contains 16 residues. Germline V lookup: CDR1 LNHNV, CDR2 YYDKDF (reference sequence). Here the CDR3 reads CATSRAPGGSYNEQFF. The CDR3 region has the DNA TGTGCCACCAGCAGAGCGCCAGGGGGTTCCTACAATGAGCAGTTCTTC.

J is TRBJ1-2 and V is TRBV7-9, with 11 bases aligning to TRBD1. With 8 bases clipped from V and 5 bases from J, the junction kept 7 bases outside the gene matches. The CDR3 sequence is 14 residues long. From germline, CDR1 is SEHNR and CDR2 FQNEAQ (reference sequence). The CDR3 DNA reads as TGTGCCAGCTTGGCCGGGACAGGGGGGTATGGCTACACCTTC. The encoded protein is CASLAGTGGYGYTF.